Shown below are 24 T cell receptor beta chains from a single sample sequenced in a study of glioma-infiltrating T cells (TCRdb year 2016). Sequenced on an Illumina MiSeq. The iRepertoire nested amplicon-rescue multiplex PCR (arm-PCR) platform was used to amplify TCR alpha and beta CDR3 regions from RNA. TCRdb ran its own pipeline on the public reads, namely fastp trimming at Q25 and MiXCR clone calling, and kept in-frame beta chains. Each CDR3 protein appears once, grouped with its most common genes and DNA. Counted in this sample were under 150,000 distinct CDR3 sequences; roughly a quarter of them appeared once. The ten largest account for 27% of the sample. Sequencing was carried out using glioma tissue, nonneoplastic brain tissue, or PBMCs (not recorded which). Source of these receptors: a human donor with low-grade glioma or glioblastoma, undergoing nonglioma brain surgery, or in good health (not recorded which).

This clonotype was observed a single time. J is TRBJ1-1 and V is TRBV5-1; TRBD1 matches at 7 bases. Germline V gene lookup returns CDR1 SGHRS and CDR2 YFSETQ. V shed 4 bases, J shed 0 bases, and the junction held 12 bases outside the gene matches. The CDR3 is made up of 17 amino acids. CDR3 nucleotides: TGCGCCAGCAGCCTCCGACAGGGCGGATACATGAACACTGAAGCTTTCTTT. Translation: CASSLRQGGYMNTEAFF.

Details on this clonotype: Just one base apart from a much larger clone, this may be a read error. Written as DNA, the CDR3 is TGTGCCAGCAGCCCCCGGGACAGGGTCTACTCACCCCTCCACTTT. This translates into CASSPRDRVYSPLHF. This chain joins TRBV28 and TRBJ1-6, with 9 bases lining up with TRBD1. CDR1 is MDHEN and CDR2 is SYDVKM in the germline V gene. The junction had 10 bases not matched to a gene; V was cut back by 6 bases and J by 10 bases. The CDR3 loop spans 15 amino acids. Combining the CDR3 with reference TRBV28 and TRBJ1-6 gives the whole variable domain DVKVTQSSRYLVKRTGEKVFLECVQDMDHENMFWYRQDPGLGLRLIYFSYDVKMKEKGDIPEGYSVSREKKERFSLILESASTNQTSMYLCASSPRDRVYSPLHFGNGTRLTVT.

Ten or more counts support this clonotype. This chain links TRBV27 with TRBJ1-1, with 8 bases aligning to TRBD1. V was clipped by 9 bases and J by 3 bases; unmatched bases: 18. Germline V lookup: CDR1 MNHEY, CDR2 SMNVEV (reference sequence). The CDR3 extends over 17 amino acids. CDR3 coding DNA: TGTGCCAGAAGCATCCAGGACAGGGACCTTGGGGACACTGAAGCTTTCTTT. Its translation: CARSIQDRDLGDTEAFF.

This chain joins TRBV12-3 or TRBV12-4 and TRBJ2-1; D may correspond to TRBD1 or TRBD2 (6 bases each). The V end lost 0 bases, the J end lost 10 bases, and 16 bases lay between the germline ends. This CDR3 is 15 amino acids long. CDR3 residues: CASSLAGGVSGEQFF. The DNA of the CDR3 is TGTGCCAGCAGTTTAGCGGGGGGCGTGAGTGGCGAGCAGTTCTTC.

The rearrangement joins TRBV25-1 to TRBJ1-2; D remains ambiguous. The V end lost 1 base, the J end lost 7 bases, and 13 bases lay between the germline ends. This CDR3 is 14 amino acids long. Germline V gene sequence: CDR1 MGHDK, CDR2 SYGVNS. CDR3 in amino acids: CASSEWWGAGGYTF. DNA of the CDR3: TGTGCCAGCAGTGAATGGTGGGGTGCGGGTGGCTACACCTTC.

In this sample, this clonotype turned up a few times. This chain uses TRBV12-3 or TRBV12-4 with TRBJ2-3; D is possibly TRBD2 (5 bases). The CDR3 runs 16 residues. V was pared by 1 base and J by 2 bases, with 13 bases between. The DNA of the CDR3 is TGTGCCAGCAGTTTAGTCTCTAGCACATTCACAGATACGCAGTATTTT. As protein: CASSLVSSTFTDTQYF.

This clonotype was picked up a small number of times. CDR3 in amino acids: CASSRSGTTEAFF. Here the CDR3 DNA reads TGTGCCAGCAGCCGGTCAGGGACCACTGAAGCTTTCTTT. The genes are TRBV14 and TRBJ1-1, with a tentative D call TRBD1 (5 bases). Between the trimmed V and J ends, which lost 4 bases and 4 bases, there was a span of 10 bases. CDR1 and CDR2 (germline): SGHDN, FVKESK. This CDR3 spans 13 amino acids. Supplemented by reference TRBV14 and TRBJ1-1, the full variable domain reads EAGVTQFPSHSVIEKGQTVTLRCDPISGHDNLYWYRRVMGKEIKFLLHFVKESKQDESGMPNNRFLAERTGGTYSTLKVQPAELEDSGVYFCASSRSGTTEAFFGQGTRLTVV.

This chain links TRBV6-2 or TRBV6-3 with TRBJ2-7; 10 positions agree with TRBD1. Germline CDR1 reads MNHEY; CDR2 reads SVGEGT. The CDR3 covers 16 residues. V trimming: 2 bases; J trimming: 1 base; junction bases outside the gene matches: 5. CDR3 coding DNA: TGTGCCAGCAGTTACAGAGGACAGGGGGTTTCCTACGAGCAGTACGTC. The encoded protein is CASSYRGQGVSYEQYV.

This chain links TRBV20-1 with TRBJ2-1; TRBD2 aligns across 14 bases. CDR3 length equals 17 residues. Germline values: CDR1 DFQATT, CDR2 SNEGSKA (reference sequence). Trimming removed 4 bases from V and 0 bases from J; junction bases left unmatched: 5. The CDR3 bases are TGCAGTGCTAACAGACTAGCGGGGGGGCTCTCCTACAATGAGCAGTTCTTC. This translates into CSANRLAGGLSYNEQFF.

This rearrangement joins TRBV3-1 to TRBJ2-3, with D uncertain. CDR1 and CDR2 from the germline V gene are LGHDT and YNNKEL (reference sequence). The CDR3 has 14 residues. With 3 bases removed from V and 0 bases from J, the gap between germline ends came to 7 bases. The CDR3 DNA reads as TGTGCCAGCAGCCAGGCTGCTAGCACAGATACGCAGTATTTT. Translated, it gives CASSQAASTDTQYF.

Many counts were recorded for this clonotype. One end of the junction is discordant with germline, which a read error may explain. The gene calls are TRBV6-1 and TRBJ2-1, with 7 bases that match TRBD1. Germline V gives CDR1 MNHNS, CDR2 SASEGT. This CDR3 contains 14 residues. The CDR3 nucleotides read TGTGCCAGCAGCGAAGACAGGGTTAGGAATGAGCAGTTCTTC. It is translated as CASSEDRVRNEQFF.

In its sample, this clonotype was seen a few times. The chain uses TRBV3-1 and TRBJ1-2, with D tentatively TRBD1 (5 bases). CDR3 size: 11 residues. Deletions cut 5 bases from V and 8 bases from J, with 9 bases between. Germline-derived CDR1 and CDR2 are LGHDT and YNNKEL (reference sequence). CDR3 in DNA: TGTGCCAGCAGCGGAGGGGACGGCTACACCTTC. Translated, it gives CASSGGDGYTF. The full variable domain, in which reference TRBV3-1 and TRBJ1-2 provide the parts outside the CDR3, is DTAVSQTPKYLVTQMGNDKSIKCEQNLGHDTMYWYKQDSKKFLKIMFSYNNKELIINETVPNRFSPKSPDKAHLNLHINSLELGDSAVYFCASSGGDGYTFGSGTRLTVV.

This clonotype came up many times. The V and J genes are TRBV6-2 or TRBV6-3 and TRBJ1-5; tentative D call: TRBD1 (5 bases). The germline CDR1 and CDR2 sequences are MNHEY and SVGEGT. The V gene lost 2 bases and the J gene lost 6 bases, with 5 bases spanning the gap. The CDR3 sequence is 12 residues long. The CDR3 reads CASSYQGQPQHF. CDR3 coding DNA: TGTGCCAGCAGTTACCAGGGTCAGCCCCAGCATTTT.

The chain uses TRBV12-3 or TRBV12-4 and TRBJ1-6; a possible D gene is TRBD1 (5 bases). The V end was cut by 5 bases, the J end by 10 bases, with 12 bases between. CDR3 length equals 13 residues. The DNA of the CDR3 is TGTGCCAGCAGTCCGAGACAGAGCTCACCCCTCCACTTT. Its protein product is CASSPRQSSPLHF.

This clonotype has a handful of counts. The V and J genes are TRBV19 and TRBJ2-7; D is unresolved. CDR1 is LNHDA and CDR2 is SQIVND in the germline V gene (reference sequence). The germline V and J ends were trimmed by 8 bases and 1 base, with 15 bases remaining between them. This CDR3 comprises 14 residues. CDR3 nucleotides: TGTGCCAGTCAACCCCGGGTTGGGTCCTACGAGCAGTACGTC. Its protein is CASQPRVGSYEQYV.

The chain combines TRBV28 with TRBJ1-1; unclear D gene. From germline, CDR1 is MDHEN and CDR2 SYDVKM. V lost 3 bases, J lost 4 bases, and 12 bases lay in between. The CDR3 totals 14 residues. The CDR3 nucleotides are TGTGCCAGCAGTTTCGGACGGAAGAGCACTGAAGCTTTCTTT. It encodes CASSFGRKSTEAFF. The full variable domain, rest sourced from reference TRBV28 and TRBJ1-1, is DVKVTQSSRYLVKRTGEKVFLECVQDMDHENMFWYRQDPGLGLRLIYFSYDVKMKEKGDIPEGYSVSREKKERFSLILESASTNQTSMYLCASSFGRKSTEAFFGQGTRLTVV.

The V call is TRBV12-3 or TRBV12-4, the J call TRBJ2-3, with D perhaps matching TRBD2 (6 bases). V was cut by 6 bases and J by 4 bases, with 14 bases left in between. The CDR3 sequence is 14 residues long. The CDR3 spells CASSSLGSPDTQYF. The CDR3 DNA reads TGTGCCAGCAGCTCCCTCGGGAGCCCAGATACGCAGTATTTT.

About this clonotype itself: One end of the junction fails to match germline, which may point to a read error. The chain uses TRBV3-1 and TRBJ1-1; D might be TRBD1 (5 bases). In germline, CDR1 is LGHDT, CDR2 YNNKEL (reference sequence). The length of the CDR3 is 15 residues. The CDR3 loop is CASSQGGRQNTEASF. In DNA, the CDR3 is TGTGCCAGCAGCCAAGGGGGCAGACAGAACACTGAAGCTTCCTTT.

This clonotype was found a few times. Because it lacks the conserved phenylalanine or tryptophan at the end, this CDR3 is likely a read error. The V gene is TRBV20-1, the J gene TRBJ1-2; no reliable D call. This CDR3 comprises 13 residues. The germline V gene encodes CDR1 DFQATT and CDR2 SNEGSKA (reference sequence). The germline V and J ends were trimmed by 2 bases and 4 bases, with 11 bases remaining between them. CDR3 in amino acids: CSARCRGCYGYTL. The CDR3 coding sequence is TGCAGTGCTAGATGTCGGGGTTGCTATGGCTACACCCTC.

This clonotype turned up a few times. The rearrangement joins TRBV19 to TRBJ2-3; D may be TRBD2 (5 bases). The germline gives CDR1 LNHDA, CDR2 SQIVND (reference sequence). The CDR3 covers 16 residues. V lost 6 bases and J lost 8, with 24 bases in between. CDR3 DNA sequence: TGTGCCAGTAGCCTTCCGGTGACTACCGGCATGGGTACGCAGTATTTT. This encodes CASSLPVTTGMGTQYF.

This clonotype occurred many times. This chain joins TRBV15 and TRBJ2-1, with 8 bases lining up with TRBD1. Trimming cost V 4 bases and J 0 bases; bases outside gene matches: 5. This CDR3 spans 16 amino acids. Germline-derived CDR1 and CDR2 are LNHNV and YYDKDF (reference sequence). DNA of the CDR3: TGTGCCACCAGCACCAGGACAGGGAGCTCCTACAATGAGCAGTTCTTC. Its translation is CATSTRTGSSYNEQFF.

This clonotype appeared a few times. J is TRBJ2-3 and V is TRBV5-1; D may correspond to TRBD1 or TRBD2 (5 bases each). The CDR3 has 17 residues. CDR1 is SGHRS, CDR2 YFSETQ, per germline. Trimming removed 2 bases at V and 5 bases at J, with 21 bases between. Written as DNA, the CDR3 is TGCGCCAGCAGCTTATGGGCCGTACGGGGCGAAGGAGATACGCAGTATTTT. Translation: CASSLWAVRGEGDTQYF.

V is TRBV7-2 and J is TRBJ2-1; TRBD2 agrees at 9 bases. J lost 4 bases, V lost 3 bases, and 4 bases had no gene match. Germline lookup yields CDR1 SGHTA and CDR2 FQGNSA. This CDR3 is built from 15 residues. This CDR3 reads CASSFEAGGYNEQFF. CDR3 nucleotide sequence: TGTGCCAGCAGCTTTGAAGCGGGGGGTTACAATGAGCAGTTCTTC.

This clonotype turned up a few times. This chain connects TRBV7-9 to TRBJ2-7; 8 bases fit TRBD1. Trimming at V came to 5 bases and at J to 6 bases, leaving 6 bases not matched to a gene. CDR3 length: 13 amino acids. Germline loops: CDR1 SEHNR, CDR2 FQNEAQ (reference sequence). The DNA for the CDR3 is TGTGCCAGCAGCCCCGCAGGGGGCCCCGAGCAGTACGTC. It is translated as CASSPAGGPEQYV.